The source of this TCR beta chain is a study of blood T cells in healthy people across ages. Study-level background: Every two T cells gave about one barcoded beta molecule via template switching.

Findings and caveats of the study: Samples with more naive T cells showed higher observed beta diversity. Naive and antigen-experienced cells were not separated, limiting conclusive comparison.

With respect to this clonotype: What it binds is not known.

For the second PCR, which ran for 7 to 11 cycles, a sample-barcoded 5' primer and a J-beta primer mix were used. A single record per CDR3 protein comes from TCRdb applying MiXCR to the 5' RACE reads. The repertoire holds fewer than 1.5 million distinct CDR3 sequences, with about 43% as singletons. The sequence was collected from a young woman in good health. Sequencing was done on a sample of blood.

CDR3 loop: CSAVSTSGSTDTQYF. CDR3 nucleotide sequence: TGCAGTGCCGTCTCGACTAGCGGTAGCACAGATACGCAGTATTTT. The genes are TRBV20-1 and TRBJ2-3, with 9 positions matching TRBD2. CDR3 length equals 15 residues. Trimming took 6 bases from V and 0 from J; bases not matched to a gene: 7. Germline V CDR1 and CDR2: DFQATT, SNEGSKA (reference sequence).